A single sample is the source of the 9 T cell receptor beta chains below, sequenced in a study of blood T cell repertoires in COVID-19. Assay: immunoSEQ multiplex PCR; the TCRdb copy retains only in-frame clones and omits some. Altogether about 180,000 clones are present, approximately 86% being singletons, with the ten largest covering 10%. Sequencing was performed on peripheral blood. The source is a woman of 80 years or more with active or convalescent COVID-19.

The chain employs TRBV30 and TRBJ1-3; 7 bases map to TRBD1. The CDR3 covers 14 residues. Germline V gene sequence: CDR1 GTSNPN, CDR2 SVGIG (reference sequence). After removal of 2 bases from V and 4 bases from J, the junction contained 5 bases not matched to a gene. In DNA form, the CDR3 reads TGTGCCTGGAGTTTGGGGACAGCGGGAAACACCATATATTTT. Encoded protein: CAWSLGTAGNTIYF.

V usage is TRBV7-8 and J usage is TRBJ1-5, with D possibly TRBD1 on 5 matching bases. The germline V gene encodes CDR1 SGHVS and CDR2 FQNEAQ. V lost 3 bases to trimming and J lost 9 bases, with 12 bases between them. The CDR3 sequence is 13 residues long. The CDR3 reads CASSLNGGTPQHF. CDR3 sequence (DNA): TGTGCCAGCAGCTTGAATGGGGGGACGCCCCAGCATTTT.

The chain links TRBV5-1 to TRBJ1-3; 7 bases align to TRBD1. V gave up 3 bases and J gave up 0 bases; unmatched junction bases: 6. CDR1 SGHRS and CDR2 YFSETQ come from the germline V gene. CDR3 length: 16 residues. In DNA, the CDR3 is TGCGCCAGCAGCTCAAACAGGGGTTCCTCTGGAAACACCATATATTTT. Residues: CASSSNRGSSGNTIYF.

The chain links TRBV27 to TRBJ2-5; TRBD2 matches 8 bases. The germline CDR1 and CDR2 sequences are MNHEY and SMNVEV (reference sequence). The CDR3 contains 15 residues. Trimming took 6 bases from V and 1 from J; bases not matched to a gene: 7. CDR3 sequence reads: CASRPLLAVQETQYF. CDR3 bases: TGTGCCAGCAGACCCTTACTAGCGGTCCAAGAGACCCAGTACTTC.

This chain joins TRBV29-1 and TRBJ1-1; D is possibly TRBD1 (6 bases). Germline CDR1 is SQVTM and CDR2 is ANQGSEA. CDR3 length: 15 amino acids. V lost 6 bases to trimming and J lost 4 bases, with 21 bases between them. CDR3 bases: TGCAGCGTCACCGGGACACAGGGAAAGGGCACTGAAGCTTTCTTT. Translation gives CSVTGTQGKGTEAFF. The whole variable domain, filled in from reference TRBV29-1 and TRBJ1-1, reads SAVISQKPSRDICQRGTSLTIQCQVDSQVTMMFWYRQQPGQSLTLIATANQGSEATYESGFVIDKFPISRPNLTFSTLTVSNMSPEDSSIYLCSVTGTQGKGTEAFFGQGTRLTVV.

This chain links TRBV5-1 with TRBJ1-4; D uncertain. CDR1 is SGHRS and CDR2 is YFSETQ in the germline V gene. Trimming left V 2 bases short and J 7 bases short, with 9 bases between. This CDR3 comprises 13 residues. CDR3 DNA: TGCGCCAGCAGCTTCGGGAGTGGTGAAAAACTGTTTTTT. Its protein is CASSFGSGEKLFF.

The V and J genes are TRBV6-5 and TRBJ1-2; D call uncertain. The CDR3 is 12 residues long. V dropped 0 bases and J dropped 9 bases, with 8 bases sitting between them. The germline V gene encodes CDR1 MNHEY and CDR2 SVGAGI. CDR3 nucleotide sequence: TGTGCCAGCAGTTACTCGACGGGTCGCTACACCTTC. Translation: CASSYSTGRYTF.

This sequence joins TRBV29-1 and TRBJ2-7, with 9 bases that match TRBD1. Germline V CDR1 and CDR2: SQVTM, ANQGSEA. This CDR3 has 15 amino acids. J lost 4 bases, V lost 0 bases, and 7 bases had no gene match. The CDR3: CSVEETGTGMYEQYF. CDR3 sequence (DNA): TGCAGCGTTGAAGAAACAGGGACAGGGATGTACGAGCAGTACTTC.

This sequence joins TRBV9 and TRBJ1-5; D may be TRBD1 (6 bases). Trimming shortened V by 0 bases and J by 7 bases, and 11 bases separated the two germline ends. From germline, CDR1 is SGDLS and CDR2 YYNGEE. The CDR3 is 14 residues long. The CDR3 coding sequence is TGTGCCAGCAGCGTAGAGGGGGTGGGGCAGCCCCAGCATTTT. It specifies CASSVEGVGQPQHF.